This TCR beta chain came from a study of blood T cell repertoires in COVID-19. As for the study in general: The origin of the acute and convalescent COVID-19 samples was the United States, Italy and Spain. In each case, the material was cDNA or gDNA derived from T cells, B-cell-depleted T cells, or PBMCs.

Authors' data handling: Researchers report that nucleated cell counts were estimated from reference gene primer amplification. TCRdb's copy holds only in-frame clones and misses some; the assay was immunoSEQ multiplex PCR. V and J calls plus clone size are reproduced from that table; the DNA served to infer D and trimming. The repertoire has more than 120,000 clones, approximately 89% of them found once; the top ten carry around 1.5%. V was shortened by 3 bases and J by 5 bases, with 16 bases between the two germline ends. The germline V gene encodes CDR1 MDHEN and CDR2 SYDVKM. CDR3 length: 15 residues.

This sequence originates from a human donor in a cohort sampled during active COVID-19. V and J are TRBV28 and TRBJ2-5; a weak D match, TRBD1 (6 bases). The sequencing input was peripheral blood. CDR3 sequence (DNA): TGTGCCAGCAGTTTGGGGGCTGAGGGCACGGAGACCCAGTACTTC. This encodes CASSLGAEGTETQYF.